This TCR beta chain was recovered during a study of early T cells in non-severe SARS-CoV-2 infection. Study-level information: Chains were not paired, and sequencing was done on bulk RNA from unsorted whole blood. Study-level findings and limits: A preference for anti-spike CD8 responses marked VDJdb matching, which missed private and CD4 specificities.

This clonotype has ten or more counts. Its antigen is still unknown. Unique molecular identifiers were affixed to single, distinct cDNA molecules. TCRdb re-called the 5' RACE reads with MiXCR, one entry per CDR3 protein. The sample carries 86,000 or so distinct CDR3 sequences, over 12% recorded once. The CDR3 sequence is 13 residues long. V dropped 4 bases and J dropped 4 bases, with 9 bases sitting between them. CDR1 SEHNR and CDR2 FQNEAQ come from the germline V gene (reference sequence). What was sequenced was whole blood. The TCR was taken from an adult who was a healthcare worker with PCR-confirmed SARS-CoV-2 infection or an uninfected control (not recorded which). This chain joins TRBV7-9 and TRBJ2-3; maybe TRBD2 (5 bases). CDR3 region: CASSSRGPDTQYF. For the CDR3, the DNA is TGTGCCAGCAGCTCCCGGGGTCCAGATACGCAGTATTTT.